The clone carrying this T cell receptor beta chain was recorded at least ten times. A single record per CDR3 protein comes from TCRdb applying MiXCR to the 5' RACE reads. This table has around 670,000 distinct CDR3 sequences, 6.1% appearing once. The data originate from a study of identical twins. The J segment lost 0 bases and the V segment lost 7 bases, leaving 4 bases of the junction unmatched. This CDR3 is built from 13 residues. From germline, CDR1 is SQVTM and CDR2 ANQGSEA. Sequenced input: naive T cells sorted from blood. The clonotype was recovered from a man between 18 and 29 years old in good health. This sequence joins TRBV29-1 and TRBJ2-3; 7 bases match TRBD1. The CDR3 loop reads CSAGDSSTDTQYF. The CDR3 nucleotides read TGCAGCGCTGGGGACAGCAGCACAGATACGCAGTATTTT.